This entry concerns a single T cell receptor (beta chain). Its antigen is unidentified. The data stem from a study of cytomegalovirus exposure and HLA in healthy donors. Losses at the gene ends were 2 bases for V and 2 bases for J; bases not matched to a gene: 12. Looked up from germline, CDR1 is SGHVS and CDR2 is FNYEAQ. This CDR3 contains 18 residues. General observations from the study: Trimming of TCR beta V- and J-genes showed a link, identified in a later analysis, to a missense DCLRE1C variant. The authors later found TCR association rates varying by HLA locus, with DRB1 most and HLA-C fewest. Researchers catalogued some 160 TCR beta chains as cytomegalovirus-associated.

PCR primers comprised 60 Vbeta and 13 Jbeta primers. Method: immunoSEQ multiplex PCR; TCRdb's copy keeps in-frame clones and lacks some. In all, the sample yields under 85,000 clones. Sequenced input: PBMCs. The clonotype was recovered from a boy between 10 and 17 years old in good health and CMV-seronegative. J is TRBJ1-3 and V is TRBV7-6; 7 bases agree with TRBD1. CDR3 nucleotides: TGTGCCAGCAGCTTAAAACTACAGGGGCCAGGGCCTGGAAACACCATATATTTT. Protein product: CASSLKLQGPGPGNTIYF. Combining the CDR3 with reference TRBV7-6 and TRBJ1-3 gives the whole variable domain GAGVSQSPRYKVTKRGQDVALRCDPISGHVSLYWYRQALGQGPEFLTYFNYEAQQDKSGLPNDRFSAERPEGSISTLTIQRTEQRDSAMYRCASSLKLQGPGPGNTIYFGEGSWLTVV.